The 9 T cell receptor beta chains listed next were all sequenced from one sample in a study of blood T cell repertoires in COVID-19. Here immunoSEQ multiplex PCR was the method, and the copy in TCRdb shows in-frame clones only, minus some. The data contain 250,000 to 400,000 clones, more than 70% of them seen just once; the ten biggest clones take up 1.5% to 2%. Sequenced sample: peripheral blood. Receptor source: a woman in her thirties with COVID-19, enrolled during active disease.

The chain recombines TRBV28 with TRBJ1-3; a weak D match, TRBD1 (5 bases). This CDR3 contains 15 residues. CDR1 and CDR2 from the germline V gene are MDHEN and SYDVKM. Trimming stripped 2 bases from V and 4 bases from J, with 12 bases between. The CDR3 bases are TGTGCCAGCAGTTTAGGGGCTACTTCGGGAAACACCATATATTTT. This codes for CASSLGATSGNTIYF.

The chain recombines TRBV11-2 with TRBJ1-5, with 7 bases aligning to TRBD1. J lost 2 bases, V lost 4 bases, and 2 bases had no gene match. Per the germline V gene, CDR1 is SGHAT and CDR2 is FQNNGV. This CDR3 has 14 amino acids. The CDR3 DNA sequence: TGTGCCAGCAGCTCAGGGGGGCGCAATCAGCCCCAGCATTTT. Its protein is CASSSGGRNQPQHF.

In DNA form, the CDR3 reads TGTGCCAGCAGAGGGACTGCCTATGGCTACACCTTC. As protein: CASRGTAYGYTF. J is TRBJ1-2 and V is TRBV12-3 or TRBV12-4, with a tentative D call TRBD1 (5 bases). This CDR3 is 12 amino acids long. The ends were cut back, 6 bases at V and 4 bases at J, with 9 bases in the middle.

This chain links TRBV24-1 with TRBJ2-5; a weak D match, TRBD1 (6 bases). Trimming removed 4 bases from V and 7 bases from J, with 15 bases in between. The V gene's germline CDR1 is KGHDR and CDR2 SFDVKD. The CDR3 loop spans 14 amino acids. The CDR3 DNA reads TGTGCCACCAGTGACATTACAGGGTCGGGGACCCAGTACTTC. This sequence encodes CATSDITGSGTQYF.

The gene calls are TRBV2 and TRBJ1-5; 8 bases line up with TRBD1. Per germline, CDR1 SNHLY and CDR2 FYNNEI. This CDR3 is 17 amino acids long. V lost 1 base, J lost 2 bases, and 7 bases stayed unmatched. This CDR3 is CASSEGPGGLGNQPQHF. As DNA, the CDR3 is TGTGCCAGCAGTGAAGGGCCAGGGGGCTTGGGCAATCAGCCCCAGCATTTT.

This clone was picked up a small number of times. The chain carries TRBV6-5 and TRBJ2-5; a possible D gene is TRBD2 (5 bases). CDR1 is MNHEY, CDR2 SVGAGI, per germline. CDR3 length equals 16 residues. Trimming left V 4 bases short and J 4 bases short, with 19 bases between. For the CDR3, the DNA is TGTGCCAGCAGTTTCAAAGGTCTCCTCCGGGGAGAGACCCAGTACTTC. Translating it yields CASSFKGLLRGETQYF.

The genes are TRBV30 and TRBJ2-3; 8 nucleotides line up with TRBD1. CDR1 and CDR2 from the germline V gene are GTSNPN and SVGIG (reference sequence). Trimming took 5 bases from V and 0 from J; bases not matched to a gene: 7. The CDR3 has 15 amino acids. The CDR3 DNA reads as TGTGCCTGGGGAGGACAGGGCGTGAGCACAGATACGCAGTATTTT. As protein: CAWGGQGVSTDTQYF. The whole variable domain, remainder taken from reference TRBV30 and TRBJ2-3, is SQTIHQWPATLVQPVGSPLSLECTVEGTSNPNLYWYRQAAGRGLQLLFYSVGIGQISSEVPQNLSASRPQDRQFILSSKKLLLSDSGFYLCAWGGQGVSTDTQYFGPGTRLTVL.

The V and J genes are TRBV20-1 and TRBJ1-1; 7 bases are a match to TRBD1. Germline CDR1 DFQATT, CDR2 SNEGSKA (reference sequence). Trimming took 5 bases from V and 6 from J; bases not matched to a gene: 3. The CDR3 has 11 amino acids. The CDR3 region has the DNA TGCAGTGCTGGGACAGCACCTGAAGCTTTCTTT. It specifies CSAGTAPEAFF.

J is TRBJ1-1 and V is TRBV7-2; TRBD1 matches 9 bases. The germline CDR1 and CDR2 sequences are SGHTA and FQGNSA. With 5 bases clipped from V and 5 bases from J, the junction kept 6 bases outside the gene matches. CDR3 length: 14 amino acids. The CDR3 nucleotides are TGTGCCAGCAGCCTGGGGACAGGGAGGACTGAAGCTTTCTTT. Translated, it gives CASSLGTGRTEAFF.